This TCR beta chain was sequenced during a study of blood T cells in healthy people across ages. Study context: Capture by template switching was about one barcoded beta molecule per two T cells.

V lost 6 bases and J lost 2; bases outside the gene matches: 5. CDR1 is ENHRY, CDR2 SYGVKD, per germline. This CDR3 comprises 14 residues. In its sample, this clonotype was seen a few times. Caucasian individuals from Russia who were healthy and aged roughly 6 to 95 acted as donors. The second PCR ran about 6 to 12 cycles with a sample-barcoded 5' primer and J-beta primers. TCRdb used MiXCR to reprocess the 5' RACE reads, holding one entry per CDR3 protein. The repertoire has 650,000 to 950,000 distinct CDR3 sequences, under 45% of them found once; the top ten carry about 21%. The TCR comes from a man in his sixties in good health. Sequencing used blood. The genes are TRBV10-3 and TRBJ2-3, with 7 bases aligning to TRBD1. CDR3 DNA: TGTGCCATCAGCGGACAGGTAGTCACAGATACGCAGTATTTT. It translates to CAISGQVVTDTQYF.